This T cell receptor (beta chain) appears in the sequencing data of a study of beta chain features in type 1 diabetes. CD4+ naive, central memory, regulatory and stem cell-like memory subsets were isolated by sorting on CD45RO/CCR7/CD25/CD127/CD95/CD27. The isolated RNA, all of it, was reverse transcribed, so expressed TCRB transcripts were what got sequenced. Sequenced naive, central memory and regulatory T cell samples produced an average of about 3.6 million reads. Generated by immunoSEQ multiplex PCR, the TCRdb table keeps only in-frame clones and is missing some. The data show hundreds of thousands of clones, with 11% seen just once and roughly 0.017% held by the top ten. This CDR3 spans 16 amino acids. Germline values: CDR1 MNHEY, CDR2 SMNVEV (reference sequence). The J segment lost 6 bases and the V segment lost 7 bases, leaving 14 bases of the junction unmatched. Study-wide results and limits: TCRB CDR3 length was moderately but significantly reduced in all four CD4+ subsets of Type 1 diabetes patients.

Turning to this clone: Its specificity is not known.

This receptor was obtained from a man younger than 45 with type 1 diabetes. The material sequenced was naive CD4+ T cells from blood. The V and J genes are TRBV27 and TRBJ1-1, with 10 bases that match TRBD1. The CDR3 is CASNVFLTGGAAEAFF. The DNA for the CDR3 is TGTGCCAGCAACGTATTCTTGACAGGGGGCGCAGCTGAAGCTTTCTTT.